This record concerns one T cell receptor (beta chain) sequence. It has no known antigen specificity. No per-base quality is available; no much larger clone lies one base away. The same CDR3 also results from other DNA sequences found in this sample. These data come from a study of blood T cell repertoires in COVID-19 (dated by TCRdb to the early 2020s). The study in broad terms: Samples covering the acute and convalescent phases of COVID-19 were provided by collaborators in the United States, Italy and Spain. The material from the prospective study consisted of cDNA or gDNA derived from T cells, B-cell-depleted T cells, or PBMCs. The dataset comprised deeply sampled blood TCRbeta repertoires from subjects exposed to, actively infected with, or recovered from COVID-19. The repertoires were released in a freely available public database intended as a resource for research on the immune response to SARS-CoV-2. Samples were obtained from the ongoing ImmuneRACE study (first 160 participants) and from about 1,300 subjects provided by 6 global collaborators. The sample metadata nearly always contained a de-identified subject ID, COVID-19 status, age in years and sex. HLA class I and class II types, where available, came from metadata supplied by the sample provider rather than from assay-based typing. Beyond this particular receptor, the publication reports: Clinical and demographic metadata were provided uncurated, with the amount varying by source and participant.

The immunoSEQ Assay, a bias-controlled multiplex PCR, was used to amplify TCRbeta CDR3 regions from genomic DNA. The paper's processing steps were these. The number of nucleated cells in each sample was estimated from the amplification of reference gene primers within the assay. To quantify the absolute abundance of each unique TCRbeta CDR3 rearrangement, sequence reads were collapsed and filtered. Productive Simpson clonality was computed per sample as the square root of Simpson's diversity index over productive rearrangements. TCRdb obtained this table from immuneACCESS and retained in-frame rearrangements with V and J assigned. These tables miss some clones; where compared with another copy, unresolved V genes account for less than half of the shortfall, and the remainder is unexplained. Clone size and V and J calls were adopted from that table, with D and trimming inferred from the DNA. The sample table records over 150,000 clones; about 78% of these occur just once. Around a sixth of the sample rests with the top ten.

Enrolling through a virtual design, the prospective study's participants ranged in age from roughly 18 to 100 years and lived across 20 to 25 United States geographic areas. Cohort assignment in the prospective study relied on participant-reported clinical history from a screening survey and a study questionnaire. Recovered participants in ImmuneRACE Cohort 3 were defined as having two consecutive negative NP/OP PCR tests, clearance from a healthcare professional, or resolution of symptoms. Mobile phlebotomists in the prospective study collected whole blood, serum and a nasopharyngeal or oropharyngeal swab from every participant. Participants in the prospective study had the option to provide additional blood draws and questionnaires over a roughly 2-month period. Before DNA extraction, prospective study blood samples were shipped either frozen or at room temperature. From the germline V gene, CDR1 is MDHEN and CDR2 is SYDVKM. V ends up 5 bases short and J 4 bases short, with an unmatched junction base count of 6. The CDR3 runs 15 amino acids, cysteine and phenylalanine included. Only the CDR3 portion is preserved as DNA: 45 bases, with reading frame beginning at the first base.

The sample consisted of PBMCs or T cells enriched from blood (not recorded which). The TCR sequence derives from a woman aged 50 to 60 who had recovered from COVID-19. The chain employs TRBV28 and TRBJ1-5, with 9 central nucleotides matching TRBD1. The DNA sequence is given as TGTGCCAGCAGTCCCGGGACAGGGCGTAATCAGCCCCAGCATTTT. This yields the protein CASSPGTGRNQPQHF.